Each of the 14 T cell receptor beta chains below was sequenced from the same sample in a study of T cell changes during pregnancy in multiple sclerosis. The method was immunoSEQ multiplex PCR; TCRdb's version includes in-frame clones alone and lacks a portion of them. The table shows almost 95,000 clones, with 92% occurring only once. This sample comprised peripheral blood, obtained in the first trimester of pregnancy. These receptors all come from a female donor with multiple sclerosis, enrolled in a pregnancy study.

This clone was detected only once. The chain is built from TRBV19 and TRBJ2-1; TRBD1 matches at 12 bases. The CDR3 runs 16 residues. Germline V gene lookup returns CDR1 LNHDA and CDR2 SQIVND (reference sequence). V dropped 6 bases and J dropped 0; count of bases not matched to a gene: 3. Here the CDR3 reads CASSPGQGASYNEQFF. Here the CDR3 DNA reads TGTGCCAGTAGCCCGGGACAGGGGGCCTCCTACAATGAGCAGTTCTTC.

The genes are TRBV4-2 and TRBJ2-3, with 12 bases aligning to TRBD2. Unmatched junction bases numbered 1, after V lost 2 bases and J lost 4 bases. CDR1 is LGHNA and CDR2 is YNFKEQ in the germline V gene. The CDR3 has 15 amino acids. The CDR3 DNA reads TGTGCCAGCAGCCAACTAGCGGGAGGGCCAGATACGCAGTATTTT. This gives the protein CASSQLAGGPDTQYF.

The chain is built from TRBV15 and TRBJ2-1; TRBD1 matches at 10 bases. This CDR3 has 17 amino acids. The germline V gene has CDR1 LNHNV and CDR2 YYDKDF (reference sequence). V trimming: 0 bases; J trimming: 7 bases; junction bases outside the gene matches: 9. The CDR3 reads CATSRDLAGQGWNEQFF. CDR3 bases: TGTGCCACCAGCAGAGATCTGGCGGGACAGGGGTGGAATGAGCAGTTCTTC.

This chain joins TRBV12-5 and TRBJ2-1; no firm D call. Per the germline V gene, CDR1 is LGHNT and CDR2 is FRNRAP. The ends were cut back, 6 bases at V and 8 bases at J, with 11 bases in the middle. The CDR3 spans 12 residues. This CDR3 reads CASGNSVHEQFF. The CDR3 DNA follows: TGTGCTAGTGGCAACTCCGTGCATGAGCAGTTCTTC.

This sequence joins TRBV6-1 and TRBJ2-1; D is possibly TRBD2 (6 bases). The germline V and J ends were trimmed by 6 bases and 7 bases, with 10 bases remaining between them. Germline CDR1 MNHNS, CDR2 SASEGT. The CDR3 totals 12 residues. The CDR3 reads CASRDYRNEQFF. The DNA of the CDR3 is TGTGCCAGCAGGGACTACCGGAATGAGCAGTTCTTC.

CDR3 coding DNA: TGTGCCAGCAGCTCTGCGGCGGGTGAGCAGTTCTTC. This translates into CASSSAAGEQFF. This chain links TRBV5-5 with TRBJ2-1, with TRBD2 as a possible D gene (5 bases). The CDR3 totals 12 residues. Trimming pared 3 bases from V and 9 bases from J, leaving 10 bases between. The V gene's germline CDR1 is SGHKS and CDR2 YYEKEE (reference sequence).

The rearrangement joins TRBV14 to TRBJ2-7; D unresolved. Deletions cut 1 base from V and 2 bases from J, with 9 bases between. The CDR3 is 14 residues long. Germline values: CDR1 SGHDN, CDR2 FVKESK. The CDR3 region is CASSQGTVPYEQYF. The DNA for the CDR3 is TGTGCCAGCAGCCAAGGAACGGTACCCTACGAGCAGTACTTC.

J is TRBJ2-7 and V is TRBV19; TRBD2 matches 10 bases. This CDR3 contains 18 residues. V shed 5 bases, J shed 5 bases, and the junction held 18 bases outside the gene matches. CDR1 and CDR2 (germline): LNHDA, SQIVND (reference sequence). In DNA form, the CDR3 reads TGTGCCAGTAGTCGATCCCCCCCTACTAGCGGGAACCGCCACGAGCAGTACTTC. This translates into CASSRSPPTSGNRHEQYF.

The chain uses TRBV5-4 and TRBJ2-6, with 9 bases fitting TRBD1. From germline, CDR1 is SGHNT and CDR2 YYREEE (reference sequence). The J segment lost 3 bases and the V segment lost 4 bases, leaving 5 bases of the junction unmatched. The length of the CDR3 is 16 residues. The CDR3 protein is CASSRDRVSGANVLTF. The CDR3 DNA sequence: TGTGCCAGCAGCCGGGACAGGGTGAGTGGGGCCAACGTCCTGACTTTC. Using reference TRBV5-4 and TRBJ2-6 for the parts outside the CDR3, the full variable domain is ETGVTQSPTHLIKTRGQQVTLRCSSQSGHNTVSWYQQALGQGPQFIFQYYREEENGRGNFPPRFSGLQFPNYSSELNVNALELDDSALYLCASSRDRVSGANVLTFGAGSRLTVL.

The rearrangement joins TRBV19 to TRBJ1-5, with a tentative D call TRBD1 (5 bases). Trimming shortened V by 2 bases and J by 1 base, and 9 bases separated the two germline ends. The V gene's germline CDR1 is LNHDA and CDR2 SQIVND (reference sequence). CDR3 length equals 15 residues. The CDR3 DNA is TGTGCCAGTAGTATAACCGCAGGGAGCAATCAGCCCCAGCATTTT. Translating gives CASSITAGSNQPQHF.

This chain joins TRBV7-2 and TRBJ2-1, with 7 bases fitting TRBD2. In germline, CDR1 is SGHTA, CDR2 FQGNSA. V was clipped by 5 bases and J by 4 bases; unmatched bases: 14. The CDR3 sequence is 17 residues long. CDR3 sequence reads: CASSTRLAPPGYNEQFF. The CDR3 DNA reads as TGTGCCAGCAGCACACGACTAGCCCCACCGGGTTACAATGAGCAGTTCTTC.

This chain links TRBV5-1 with TRBJ2-3; 7 bases fit TRBD2. Germline assignment: CDR1 SGHRS and CDR2 YFSETQ. The length of the CDR3 is 13 residues. J lost 6 bases, V lost 2 bases, and 3 bases had no gene match. The CDR3 reads CASSFRRGDTQYF. The CDR3 DNA follows: TGCGCCAGCAGCTTTCGGCGGGGGGATACGCAGTATTTT.

This chain uses TRBV5-1 with TRBJ2-7; TRBD2 is a possible D gene (5 bases). Germline V gene sequence: CDR1 SGHRS, CDR2 YFSETQ. This CDR3 is 14 amino acids long. Trimming pared 2 bases from V and 5 bases from J, leaving 14 bases between. The CDR3 region has the DNA TGCGCCAGCAGCTTAAGCTCGAGCGGCAACGAGCAGTACTTC. It encodes CASSLSSSGNEQYF.

This chain connects TRBV5-6 to TRBJ2-7, with no clear D. CDR3 length: 13 residues. The germline V and J ends were trimmed by 0 bases and 2 bases, with 6 bases remaining between them. CDR1 and CDR2 (germline): SGHDT, YYEEEE. This CDR3 is CASSLGRAYEQYF. The CDR3 DNA sequence: TGTGCCAGCAGCTTGGGCCGAGCCTACGAGCAGTACTTC.